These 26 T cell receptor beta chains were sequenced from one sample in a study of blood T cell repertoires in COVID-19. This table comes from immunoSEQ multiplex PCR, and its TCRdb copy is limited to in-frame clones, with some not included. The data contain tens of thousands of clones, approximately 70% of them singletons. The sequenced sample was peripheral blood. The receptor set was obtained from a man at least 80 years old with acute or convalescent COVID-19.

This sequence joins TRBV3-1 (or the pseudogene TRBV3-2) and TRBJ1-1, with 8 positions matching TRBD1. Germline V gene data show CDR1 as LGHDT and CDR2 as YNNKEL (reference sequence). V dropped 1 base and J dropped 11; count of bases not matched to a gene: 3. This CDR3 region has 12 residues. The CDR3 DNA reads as TGTGCCAGCAGCCAAGTCAGGGGGCTGGCTTTCTTT. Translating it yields CASSQVRGLAFF.

The DNA for the CDR3 is TGTGCCAGCAGCACACAGGGTCTTATTAATTCACCCCTCCACTTT. It yields the protein CASSTQGLINSPLHF. The chain uses TRBV2 and TRBJ1-6; maybe TRBD1 (6 bases). This CDR3 has 15 residues. Germline CDR1 and CDR2: SNHLY and FYNNEI. The V and J ends lost 6 bases and 6 bases respectively, with 15 bases between them.

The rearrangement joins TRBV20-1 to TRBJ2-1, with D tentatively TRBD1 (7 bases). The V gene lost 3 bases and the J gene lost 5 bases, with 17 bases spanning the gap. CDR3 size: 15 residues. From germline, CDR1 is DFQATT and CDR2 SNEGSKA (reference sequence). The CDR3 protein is CSASNQGGLDNEQFF. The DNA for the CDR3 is TGCAGTGCTAGTAACCAGGGGGGCCTCGACAATGAGCAGTTCTTC.

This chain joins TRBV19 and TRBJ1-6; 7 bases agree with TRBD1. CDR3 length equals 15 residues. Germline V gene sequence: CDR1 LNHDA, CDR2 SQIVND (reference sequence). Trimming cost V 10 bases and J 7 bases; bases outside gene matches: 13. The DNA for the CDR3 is TGTGCCACCTCAACCTACAGGGGAGCAAATTCACCCCTCCACTTT. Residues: CATSTYRGANSPLHF.

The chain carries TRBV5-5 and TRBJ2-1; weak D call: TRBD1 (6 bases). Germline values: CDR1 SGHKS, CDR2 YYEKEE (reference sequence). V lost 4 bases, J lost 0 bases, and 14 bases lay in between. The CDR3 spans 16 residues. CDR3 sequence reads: CASSLFQGSSYNEQFF. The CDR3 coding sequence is TGTGCCAGCAGCCTCTTTCAGGGGAGCTCCTACAATGAGCAGTTCTTC.

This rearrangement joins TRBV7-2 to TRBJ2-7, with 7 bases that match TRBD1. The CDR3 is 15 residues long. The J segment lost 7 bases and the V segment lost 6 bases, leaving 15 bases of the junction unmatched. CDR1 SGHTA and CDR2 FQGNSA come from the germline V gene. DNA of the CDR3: TGTGCCAGCAGTCCTCGACAGGGTGGCCTTCGGGAGCAGTACTTC. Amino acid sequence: CASSPRQGGLREQYF.

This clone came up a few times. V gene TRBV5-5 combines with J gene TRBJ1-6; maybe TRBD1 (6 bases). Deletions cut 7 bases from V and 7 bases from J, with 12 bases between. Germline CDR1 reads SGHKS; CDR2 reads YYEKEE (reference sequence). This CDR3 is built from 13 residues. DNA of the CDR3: TGTGCCAGCCTACAGGGTACAAATTCACCCCTCCACTTT. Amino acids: CASLQGTNSPLHF.

The DNA of the CDR3 is TGTGCCACCAGTGACCCGGGACTAGCGGGAAAAGATACGCAGTATTTT. Translation: CATSDPGLAGKDTQYF. The V and J genes are TRBV24-1 and TRBJ2-3; 13 bases align to TRBD2. V lost 4 bases to trimming and J lost 5 bases; unmatched junction nucleotides: 5. The CDR3 sequence is 16 residues long. The germline V gene has CDR1 KGHDR and CDR2 SFDVKD.

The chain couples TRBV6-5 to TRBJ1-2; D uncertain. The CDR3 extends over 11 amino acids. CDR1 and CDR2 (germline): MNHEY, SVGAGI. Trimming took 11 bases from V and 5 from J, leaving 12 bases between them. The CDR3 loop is CASQAGYGYTF. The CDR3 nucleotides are TGTGCCTCCCAAGCCGGGTATGGCTACACCTTC.

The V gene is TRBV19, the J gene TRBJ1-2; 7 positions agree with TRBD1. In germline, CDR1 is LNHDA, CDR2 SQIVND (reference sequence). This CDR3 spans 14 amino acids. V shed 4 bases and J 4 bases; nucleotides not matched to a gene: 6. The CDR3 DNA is TGTGCCAGTAGTAGCGACAGGGTATCCTATGGCTACACCTTC. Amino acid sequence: CASSSDRVSYGYTF.

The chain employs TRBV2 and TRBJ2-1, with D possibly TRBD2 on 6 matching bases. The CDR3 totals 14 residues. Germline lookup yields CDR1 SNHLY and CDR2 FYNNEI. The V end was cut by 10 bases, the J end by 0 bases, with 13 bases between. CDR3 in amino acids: CAIMGGRSYNEQFF. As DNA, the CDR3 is TGTGCCATCATGGGGGGACGCTCCTACAATGAGCAGTTCTTC.

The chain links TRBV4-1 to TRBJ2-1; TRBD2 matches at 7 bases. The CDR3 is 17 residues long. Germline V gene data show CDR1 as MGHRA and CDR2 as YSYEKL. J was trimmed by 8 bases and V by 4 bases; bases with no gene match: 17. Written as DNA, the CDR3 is TGCGCCAGCAGCCCGCTGGCGTGGAGGGAGGGCCGGGATGAGCAGTTCTTC. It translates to CASSPLAWREGRDEQFF.

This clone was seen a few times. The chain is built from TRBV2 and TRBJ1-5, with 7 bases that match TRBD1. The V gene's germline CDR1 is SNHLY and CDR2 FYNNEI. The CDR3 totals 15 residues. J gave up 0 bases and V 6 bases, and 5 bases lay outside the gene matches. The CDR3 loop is CASRGTDYSNQPQHF. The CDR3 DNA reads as TGTGCCAGCAGAGGGACAGATTATAGCAATCAGCCCCAGCATTTT.

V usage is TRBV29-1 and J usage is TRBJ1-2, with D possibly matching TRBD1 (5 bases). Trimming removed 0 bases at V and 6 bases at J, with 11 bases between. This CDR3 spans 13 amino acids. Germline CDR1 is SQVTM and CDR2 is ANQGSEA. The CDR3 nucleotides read TGCAGCGTTGAAGATCTGGGCAGGGATGGCTACACCTTC. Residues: CSVEDLGRDGYTF.

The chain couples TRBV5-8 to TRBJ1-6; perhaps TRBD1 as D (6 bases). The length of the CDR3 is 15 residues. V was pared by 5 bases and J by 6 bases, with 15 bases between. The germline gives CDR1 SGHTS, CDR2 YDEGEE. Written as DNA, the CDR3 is TGTGCCAGCAGAGGACAGACCAATCCTAATTCACCCCTCCACTTT. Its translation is CASRGQTNPNSPLHF.

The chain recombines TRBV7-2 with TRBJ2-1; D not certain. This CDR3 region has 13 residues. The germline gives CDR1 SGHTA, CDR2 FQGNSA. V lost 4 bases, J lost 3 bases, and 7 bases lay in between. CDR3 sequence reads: CASSWQYYNEQFF. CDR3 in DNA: TGTGCCAGCAGCTGGCAGTACTACAATGAGCAGTTCTTC.

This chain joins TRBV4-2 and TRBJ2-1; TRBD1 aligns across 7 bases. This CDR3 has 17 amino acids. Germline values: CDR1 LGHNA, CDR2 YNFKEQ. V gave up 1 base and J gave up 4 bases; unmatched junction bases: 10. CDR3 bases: TGTGCCAGCAGCCAAGCAATCGGGGACAGAATATACAATGAGCAGTTCTTC. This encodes CASSQAIGDRIYNEQFF.

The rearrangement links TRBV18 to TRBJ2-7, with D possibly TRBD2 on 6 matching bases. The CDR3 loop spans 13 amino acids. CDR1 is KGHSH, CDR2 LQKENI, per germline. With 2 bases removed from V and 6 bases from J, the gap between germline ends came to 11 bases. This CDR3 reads CASSPDLEGEQYF. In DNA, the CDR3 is TGTGCCAGCTCACCAGATCTGGAGGGCGAGCAGTACTTC.

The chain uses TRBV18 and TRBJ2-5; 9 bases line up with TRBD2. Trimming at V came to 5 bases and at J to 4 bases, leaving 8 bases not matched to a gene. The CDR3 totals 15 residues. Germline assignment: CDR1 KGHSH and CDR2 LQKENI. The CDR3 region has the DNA TGTGCCAGCTCAGCTGCCGGGACTAGCACAGAGACCCAGTACTTC. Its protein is CASSAAGTSTETQYF.

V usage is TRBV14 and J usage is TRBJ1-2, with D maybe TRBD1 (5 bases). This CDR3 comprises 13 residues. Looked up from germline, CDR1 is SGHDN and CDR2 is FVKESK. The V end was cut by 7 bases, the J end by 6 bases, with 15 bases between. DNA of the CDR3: TGTGCCAGCACCCACCAGCAGGGCCATGGCTACACCTTC. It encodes CASTHQQGHGYTF.

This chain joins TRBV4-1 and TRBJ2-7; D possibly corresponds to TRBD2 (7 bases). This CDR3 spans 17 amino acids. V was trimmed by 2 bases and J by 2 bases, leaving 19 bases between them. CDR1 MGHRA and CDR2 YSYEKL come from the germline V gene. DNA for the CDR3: TGCGCCAGCAGCCAAAACCTTGGGGGGGGCTATGCCTACGAGCAGTACTTC. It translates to CASSQNLGGGYAYEQYF.

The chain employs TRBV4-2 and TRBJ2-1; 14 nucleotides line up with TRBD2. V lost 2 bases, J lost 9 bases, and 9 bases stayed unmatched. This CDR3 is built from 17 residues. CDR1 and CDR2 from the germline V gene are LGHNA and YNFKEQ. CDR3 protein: CASSQQPGLAGVVEQFF. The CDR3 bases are TGTGCCAGCAGCCAACAACCGGGACTAGCGGGAGTGGTTGAGCAGTTCTTC.

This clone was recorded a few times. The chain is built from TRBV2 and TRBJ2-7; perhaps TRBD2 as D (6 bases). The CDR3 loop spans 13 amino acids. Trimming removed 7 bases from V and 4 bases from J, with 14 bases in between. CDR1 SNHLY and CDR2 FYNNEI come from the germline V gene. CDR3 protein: CASTRGMGYEQYF. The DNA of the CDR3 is TGTGCCAGCACCCGCGGGATGGGATACGAGCAGTACTTC.

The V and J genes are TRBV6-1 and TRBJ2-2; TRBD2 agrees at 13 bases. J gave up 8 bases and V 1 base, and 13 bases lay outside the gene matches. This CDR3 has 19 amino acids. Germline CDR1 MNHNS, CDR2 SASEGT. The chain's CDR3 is CASSEVFSLAGGVIGELFF. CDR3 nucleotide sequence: TGTGCCAGCAGTGAAGTATTTTCACTAGCGGGAGGGGTGATAGGGGAGCTGTTTTTT.

CDR3: CARSFGEIWNQPQHF. As DNA, the CDR3 is TGTGCCAGAAGCTTTGGAGAAATATGGAATCAGCCCCAGCATTTT. This sequence joins TRBV5-3 and TRBJ1-5; D remains unclear. TRBV5-3 is filed as an ORF, its function uncertain. The CDR3 is made up of 15 amino acids. Trimming shortened V by 2 bases and J by 4 bases, and 13 bases separated the two germline ends.

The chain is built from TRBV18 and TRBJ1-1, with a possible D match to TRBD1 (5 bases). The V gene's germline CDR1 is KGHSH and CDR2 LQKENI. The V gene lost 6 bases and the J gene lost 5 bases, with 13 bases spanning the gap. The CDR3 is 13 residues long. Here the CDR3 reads CASSTGEWTEAFF. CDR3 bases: TGTGCCAGCTCTACGGGGGAGTGGACTGAAGCTTTCTTT.